Below, 27 T cell receptor beta chains from the same sample are listed, as sequenced in a study of blood T cell repertoires in COVID-19. Method: immunoSEQ multiplex PCR; TCRdb's copy keeps in-frame clones and lacks some. The table shows around 200,000 clones, with about 81% occurring only once. The sequencing sample was made of PBMCs or T cells enriched from blood (not recorded which). These receptor sequences come from a man in his forties who had recovered from COVID-19.

The V and J genes are TRBV7-8 and TRBJ1-1; 7 nucleotides line up with TRBD1. CDR1 is SGHVS, CDR2 FQNEAQ, per germline. Trimming cost V 8 bases and J 7 bases; bases outside gene matches: 13. The CDR3 contains 14 residues. Here the CDR3 DNA reads TGTGCCAGCGAGGACGGAGGACAGGCGGATGAAGCTTTCTTT. It encodes CASEDGGQADEAFF.

The rearrangement links TRBV28 to TRBJ1-2; D ambiguous. Germline V lookup: CDR1 MDHEN, CDR2 SYDVKM. Between the trimmed V and J ends, which lost 2 bases and 4 bases, there was a span of 8 bases. CDR3 length equals 13 residues. The CDR3 sequence: CASSLTNRYGYTF. CDR3 DNA sequence: TGTGCCAGCAGTTTAACTAACCGCTATGGCTACACCTTC.

The chain uses TRBV4-1 and TRBJ1-4, with TRBD1 identical over 7 bases. The J segment lost 3 bases and the V segment lost 1 base, leaving 5 bases of the junction unmatched. CDR1 is MGHRA and CDR2 is YSYEKL in the germline V gene. The CDR3 is 16 amino acids. This CDR3 is CASSQAPGQSNEKLFF. DNA for the CDR3: TGCGCCAGCAGCCAAGCTCCGGGACAGTCTAATGAAAAACTGTTTTTT.

This clone was counted once. The same CDR3 arises from other DNA sequences in this sample as well. The chain uses TRBV27 and TRBJ1-6; 9 bases are a match to TRBD1. The CDR3 contains 13 residues. The germline V gene encodes CDR1 MNHEY and CDR2 SMNVEV (reference sequence). The V segment lost 8 bases and the J segment 5 bases; nucleotides outside the gene matches: 1. The CDR3: CASGTGNNSPLHF. The CDR3 region has the DNA TGTGCCAGCGGGACAGGGAATAATTCACCCCTCCACTTT.

This CDR3 is CAWSGDRGLSNQPQHF. The CDR3 DNA is TGTGCCTGGAGTGGGGACAGGGGGCTTAGCAATCAGCCCCAGCATTTT. This chain uses TRBV30 with TRBJ1-5, with 12 positions matching TRBD1. The CDR3 sequence is 16 residues long. Per germline, CDR1 GTSNPN and CDR2 SVGIG (reference sequence). V was clipped by 1 base and J by 0 bases; unmatched bases: 1.

The gene calls are TRBV2 and TRBJ2-1; 9 bases match TRBD1. Per germline, CDR1 SNHLY and CDR2 FYNNEI. The CDR3 contains 13 residues. Losses at the gene ends were 6 bases for V and 6 bases for J; bases not matched to a gene: 3. CDR3 residues: CASRGTGSNEQFF. CDR3 in DNA: TGTGCCAGCAGAGGGACAGGGAGCAATGAGCAGTTCTTC.

CDR3 nucleotides: TGTGCCACCTCCCCCCAGGGGCTTAGCACCGGGGAGCTGTTTTTT. This translates into CATSPQGLSTGELFF. The chain is built from TRBV6-5 and TRBJ2-2, with D possibly TRBD1 on 6 matching bases. V lost 10 bases and J lost 4, with 19 bases in between. This CDR3 contains 15 residues. Per the germline V gene, CDR1 is MNHEY and CDR2 is SVGAGI.

In its sample, this clone was seen once. The chain carries TRBV27 and TRBJ1-1; 8 bases map to TRBD1. There are 15 residues in the CDR3. The V and J ends lost 5 bases and 4 bases, in that order; junction bases with no gene match: 9. The V gene's germline CDR1 is MNHEY and CDR2 SMNVEV (reference sequence). CDR3 DNA sequence: TGTGCCAGCAGTGCCCGACAGGGGCAAGGCACTGAAGCTTTCTTT. Translated, it gives CASSARQGQGTEAFF.

V and J are TRBV3-1 (or the pseudogene TRBV3-2) and TRBJ2-1; 11 nucleotides line up with TRBD2. Germline CDR1 and CDR2: LGHDT and YNNKEL (reference sequence). V trimming: 3 bases; J trimming: 13 bases; junction bases outside the gene matches: 5. The CDR3 contains 13 residues. CDR3 bases: TGTGCCAGCAGCCAGGCTAGCGGGGGGAAACAGTTCTTC. Translating gives CASSQASGGKQFF.

This rearrangement joins TRBV5-1 to TRBJ1-1; 7 bases line up with TRBD1. The CDR3 length is 13 residues. Germline V lookup: CDR1 SGHRS, CDR2 YFSETQ. Trimming cost V 4 bases and J 6 bases; bases outside gene matches: 6. The CDR3 is CASSQGEFPEAFF. The CDR3 bases are TGCGCCAGCAGCCAGGGGGAGTTCCCTGAAGCTTTCTTT.

The gene calls are TRBV5-4 and TRBJ2-1; D gene ambiguous. Germline V gene sequence: CDR1 SGHNT, CDR2 YYREEE (reference sequence). Between the trimmed V and J ends, which lost 2 bases and 9 bases, there was a span of 6 bases. The CDR3 length is 11 residues. The CDR3 nucleotides read TGTGCCAGCAGCTTTATGAGTGAGCAGTTCTTC. It translates to CASSFMSEQFF.

This rearrangement joins TRBV7-2 to TRBJ1-6; 7 bases match TRBD1. CDR1 is SGHTA and CDR2 is FQGNSA in the germline V gene. This CDR3 has 15 amino acids. The V and J ends lost 6 bases and 7 bases, in that order; junction bases with no gene match: 9. CDR3 nucleotide sequence: TGTGCCAGCAGGCCTCCGGGACAGCAAAATTCACCCCTCCACTTT. It encodes CASRPPGQQNSPLHF.

This clone was counted once. V and J are TRBV10-3 and TRBJ1-2; 8 bases align to TRBD1. The germline V gene encodes CDR1 ENHRY and CDR2 SYGVKD. The ends lost 2 bases at V and 4 bases at J; junction bases unmatched: 0. The CDR3 consists of 13 residues. The CDR3 DNA follows: TGTGCCATCAGTGAGGACAGGGGCTATGGCTACACCTTC. Its protein is CAISEDRGYGYTF.

The chain uses TRBV19 and TRBJ2-3; TRBD2 is a possible D gene (7 bases). Germline V CDR1 and CDR2: LNHDA, SQIVND (reference sequence). V lost 5 bases, J lost 4 bases, and 16 bases lay in between. The CDR3 loop spans 15 amino acids. CDR3 sequence: CASSLEGGGADTQYF. DNA of the CDR3: TGTGCCAGTAGTCTCGAAGGGGGGGGCGCAGATACGCAGTATTTT.

The chain has TRBV28 and TRBJ2-7; TRBD1 matches 8 bases. Trimming took 5 bases from V and 4 from J; bases not matched to a gene: 10. Germline V gene sequence: CDR1 MDHEN, CDR2 SYDVKM. This CDR3 contains 15 residues. The CDR3 reads CASSGAGTGSYEQYF. The CDR3 DNA reads as TGTGCCAGCAGTGGCGCCGGGACAGGATCTTACGAGCAGTACTTC.

The CDR3, as DNA: TGTGCCAGCAGTGAAATAGATGGCTACACCTTC. Translation gives CASSEIDGYTF. The chain employs TRBV2 and TRBJ1-2; the D is unclear. Trimming pared 2 bases from V and 6 bases from J, leaving 4 bases between. The CDR3 has 11 amino acids. CDR1 and CDR2 from the germline V gene are SNHLY and FYNNEI.

This chain links TRBV6-4 with TRBJ1-1; TRBD1 matches at 10 bases. The CDR3 has 15 amino acids. V was clipped by 6 bases and J by 4 bases; unmatched bases: 8. Germline-derived CDR1 and CDR2 are MRHNA and SNTAGT. The DNA for the CDR3 is TGTGCCAGCAGCTCCGGGACAGGGGCGGGCACTGAAGCTTTCTTT. Protein: CASSSGTGAGTEAFF.

The chain links TRBV24-1 to TRBJ2-7, with 10 bases matching TRBD1. The V and J ends lost 4 bases and 4 bases, in that order; junction bases with no gene match: 6. The CDR3 runs 15 residues. Germline assignment: CDR1 KGHDR and CDR2 SFDVKD. The CDR3 DNA reads as TGTGCCACCAGTGACCCGGGACAGGGGAAGTACGAGCAGTACTTC. It yields the protein CATSDPGQGKYEQYF.

The V gene is TRBV5-8, the J gene TRBJ2-7; TRBD2 agrees at 15 bases. This CDR3 is 18 amino acids long. Trimming cost V 4 bases and J 7 bases; bases outside gene matches: 15. Germline CDR1 and CDR2: SGHTS and YDEGEE. DNA for the CDR3: TGTGCCAGCAGCCCAATTATGATTGGACTAGCGGGAGGGCGAGAGCAGTACTTC. It specifies CASSPIMIGLAGGREQYF.

V and J are TRBV18 and TRBJ1-3, with D tentatively TRBD1 (5 bases). V lost 5 bases to trimming and J lost 3 bases, with 11 bases between them. The CDR3 is made up of 14 amino acids. Germline V gives CDR1 KGHSH, CDR2 LQKENI. CDR3 nucleotide sequence: TGTGCCAGCTCAGAGTCAGGGTTTGGAAACACCATATATTTT. Amino acid sequence: CASSESGFGNTIYF.

The chain uses TRBV6-4 and TRBJ2-1, with TRBD2 matching 8 bases. Per the germline V gene, CDR1 is MRHNA and CDR2 is SNTAGT. The CDR3 has 15 amino acids. After removal of 4 bases from V and 9 bases from J, the junction contained 11 bases not matched to a gene. CDR3 in amino acids: CASSASGGPTLEQFF. DNA for the CDR3: TGTGCCAGCAGTGCCTCGGGGGGGCCTACACTTGAGCAGTTCTTC.

V usage is TRBV24-1 and J usage is TRBJ2-3; TRBD1 is a possible D gene (6 bases). CDR1 and CDR2 from the germline V gene are KGHDR and SFDVKD. The CDR3 has 15 residues. Between the trimmed V and J ends, which lost 3 bases and 2 bases, there was a span of 11 bases. Written as DNA, the CDR3 is TGTGCCACCAGTGATCCGGGACAACCCACAGATACGCAGTATTTT. Amino acids: CATSDPGQPTDTQYF.

The chain couples TRBV10-3 to TRBJ2-2; D gene ambiguous. The ends were cut back, 7 bases at V and 6 bases at J, with 12 bases in the middle. The germline V gene has CDR1 ENHRY and CDR2 SYGVKD. This CDR3 region has 13 residues. The DNA for the CDR3 is TGTGCCATCACGGTCGGAGAGGCCGGGGAGCTGTTTTTT. It codes for CAITVGEAGELFF.

Comment on this clone: Distinct nucleotide sequences in the sample also encode this CDR3. V is TRBV2 and J is TRBJ2-7; 8 bases line up with TRBD1. Germline CDR1 is SNHLY and CDR2 is FYNNEI. J gave up 3 bases and V 5 bases, and 3 bases lay outside the gene matches. The CDR3 covers 13 residues. The CDR3 nucleotides read TGTGCCAGCAGTAGCACAGGGGGCTACGAGCAGTACTTC. Amino acids: CASSSTGGYEQYF.

V and J are TRBV10-1 and TRBJ1-3; D remains unclear. The V end was cut by 10 bases, the J end by 4 bases, with 14 bases between. Germline V gene lookup returns CDR1 WNHNN and CDR2 SYGVQD (reference sequence). The CDR3 consists of 13 residues. The CDR3 DNA is TGCGCCACCCGGAGGCCCAGAGGAAACACCATATATTTT. It yields the protein CATRRPRGNTIYF.

This clone was recorded once. J is TRBJ1-1 and V is TRBV5-1; D is undetermined. Germline V gene sequence: CDR1 SGHRS, CDR2 YFSETQ. This CDR3 comprises 15 residues. V shed 1 base and J shed 4 bases, with 14 bases lying between them. The CDR3 sequence is CASSLSSRGITEAFF. CDR3 DNA: TGCGCCAGCAGCTTGTCGTCCAGAGGGATCACTGAAGCTTTCTTT.

This chain links TRBV27 with TRBJ1-1; 7 nucleotides match TRBD1. V was clipped by 3 bases and J by 9 bases; unmatched bases: 10. Germline loops: CDR1 MNHEY, CDR2 SMNVEV (reference sequence). The CDR3 has 14 residues. CDR3 DNA: TGTGCCAGCAGTTTCTCAGTCTCGGACAGGAAAGCTTTCTTT. The encoded protein is CASSFSVSDRKAFF.